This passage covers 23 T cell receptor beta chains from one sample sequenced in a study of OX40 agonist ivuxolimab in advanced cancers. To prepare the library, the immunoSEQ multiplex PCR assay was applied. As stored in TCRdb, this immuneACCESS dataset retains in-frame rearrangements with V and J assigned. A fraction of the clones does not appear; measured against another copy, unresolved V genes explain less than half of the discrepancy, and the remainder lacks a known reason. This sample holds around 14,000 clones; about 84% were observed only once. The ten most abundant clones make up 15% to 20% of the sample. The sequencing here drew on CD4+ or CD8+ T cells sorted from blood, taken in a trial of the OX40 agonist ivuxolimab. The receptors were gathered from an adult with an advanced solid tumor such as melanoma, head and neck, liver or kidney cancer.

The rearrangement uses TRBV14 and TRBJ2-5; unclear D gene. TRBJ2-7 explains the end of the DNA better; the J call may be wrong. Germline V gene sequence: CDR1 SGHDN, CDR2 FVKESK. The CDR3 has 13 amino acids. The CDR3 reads CASSQGWNYEQYF. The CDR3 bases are TGTGCCAGCAGCCAAGGCTGGAATTACGAGCAGTACTTC.

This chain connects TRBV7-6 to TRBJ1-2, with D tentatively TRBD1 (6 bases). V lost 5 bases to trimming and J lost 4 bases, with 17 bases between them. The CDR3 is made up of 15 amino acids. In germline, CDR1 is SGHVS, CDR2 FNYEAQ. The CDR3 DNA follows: TGTGCCAGCAGCCCAGGGGAGTATTGGGTCTATGGCTACACCTTC. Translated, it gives CASSPGEYWVYGYTF.

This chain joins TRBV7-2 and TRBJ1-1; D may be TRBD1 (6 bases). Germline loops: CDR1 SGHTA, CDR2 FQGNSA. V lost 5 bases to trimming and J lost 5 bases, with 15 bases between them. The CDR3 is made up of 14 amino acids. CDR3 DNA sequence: TGTGCCAGCAGCACAAATGGAGGGGGGACTGAAGCTTTCTTT. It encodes CASSTNGGGTEAFF.

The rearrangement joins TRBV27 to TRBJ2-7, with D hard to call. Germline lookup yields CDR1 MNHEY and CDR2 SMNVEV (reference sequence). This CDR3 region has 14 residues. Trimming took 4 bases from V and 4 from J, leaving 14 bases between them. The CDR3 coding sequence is TGTGCCAGCAGTTACGACCCAGGATCTTACGAGCAGTACTTC. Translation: CASSYDPGSYEQYF.

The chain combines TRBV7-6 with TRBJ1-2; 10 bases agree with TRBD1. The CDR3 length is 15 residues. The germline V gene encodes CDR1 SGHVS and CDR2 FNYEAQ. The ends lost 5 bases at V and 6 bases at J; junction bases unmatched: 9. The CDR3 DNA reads TGTGCCAGCAGCGGGACGACAGGGGGCGGGGATGGCTACACCTTC. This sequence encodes CASSGTTGGGDGYTF.

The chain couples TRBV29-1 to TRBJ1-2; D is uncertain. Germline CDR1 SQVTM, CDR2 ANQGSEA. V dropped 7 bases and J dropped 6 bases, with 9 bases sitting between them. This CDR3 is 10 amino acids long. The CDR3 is CSADGNGYTF. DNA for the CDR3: TGCAGCGCGGACGGAAATGGCTACACCTTC.

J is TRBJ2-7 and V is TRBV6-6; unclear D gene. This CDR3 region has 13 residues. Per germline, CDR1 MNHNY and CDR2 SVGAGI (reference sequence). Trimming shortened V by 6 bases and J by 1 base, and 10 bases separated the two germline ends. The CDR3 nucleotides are TGTGCCAGCAGCCCATCAGAGTCCTACGAGCAGTACTTC. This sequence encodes CASSPSESYEQYF.

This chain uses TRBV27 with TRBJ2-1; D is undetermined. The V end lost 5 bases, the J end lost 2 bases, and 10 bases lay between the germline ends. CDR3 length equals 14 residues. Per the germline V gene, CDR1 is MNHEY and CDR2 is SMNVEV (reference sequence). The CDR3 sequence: CASSTRKPYNEQFF. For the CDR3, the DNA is TGTGCCAGCAGTACCCGAAAGCCCTACAATGAGCAGTTCTTC.

In nucleotides, the CDR3 is TGTGCCAGCAGTCGAACGGGCAGGCCTTACGAGCAGTACTTC. This codes for CASSRTGRPYEQYF. The rearrangement joins TRBV5-6 to TRBJ2-7, with D uncertain. From germline, CDR1 is SGHDT and CDR2 YYEEEE. The CDR3 covers 14 residues. V gave up 5 bases and J gave up 4 bases, with 16 bases separating them. Filled out from reference TRBV5-6 and TRBJ2-7, the complete variable domain reads DAGVTQSPTHLIKTRGQQVTLRCSPKSGHDTVSWYQQALGQGPQFIFQYYEEEERQRGNFPDRFSGHQFPNYSSELNVNALLLGDSALYLCASSRTGRPYEQYFGPGTRLTVT.

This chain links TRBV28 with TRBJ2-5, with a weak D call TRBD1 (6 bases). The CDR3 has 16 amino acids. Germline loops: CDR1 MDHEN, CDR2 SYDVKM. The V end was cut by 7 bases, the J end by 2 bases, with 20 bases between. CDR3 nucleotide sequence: TGTGCCAGCACCCCATCGAGGGGGAAATGGCAAGAGACCCAGTACTTC. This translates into CASTPSRGKWQETQYF.

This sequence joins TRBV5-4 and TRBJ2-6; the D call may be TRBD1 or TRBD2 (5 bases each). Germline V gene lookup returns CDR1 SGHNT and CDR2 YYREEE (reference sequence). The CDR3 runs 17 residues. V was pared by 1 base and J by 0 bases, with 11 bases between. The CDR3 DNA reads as TGTGCCAGCAGCTTGCCAGGGAGCTACTCTGGGGCCAACGTCCTGACTTTC. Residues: CASSLPGSYSGANVLTF.

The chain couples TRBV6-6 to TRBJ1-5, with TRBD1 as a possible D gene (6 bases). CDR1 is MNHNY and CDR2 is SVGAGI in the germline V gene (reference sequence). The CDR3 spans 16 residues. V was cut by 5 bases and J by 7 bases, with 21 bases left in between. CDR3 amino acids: CASSPVPQGHEQPQHF. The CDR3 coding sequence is TGTGCCAGCAGTCCCGTTCCCCAGGGGCACGAACAGCCCCAGCATTTT.

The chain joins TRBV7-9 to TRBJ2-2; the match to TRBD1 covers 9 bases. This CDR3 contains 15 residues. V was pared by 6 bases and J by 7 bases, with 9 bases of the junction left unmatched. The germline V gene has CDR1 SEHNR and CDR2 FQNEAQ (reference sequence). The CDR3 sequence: CASRTGTGLIGELFF. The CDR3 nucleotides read TGTGCCAGCAGAACCGGGACAGGGTTGATCGGGGAGCTGTTTTTT.

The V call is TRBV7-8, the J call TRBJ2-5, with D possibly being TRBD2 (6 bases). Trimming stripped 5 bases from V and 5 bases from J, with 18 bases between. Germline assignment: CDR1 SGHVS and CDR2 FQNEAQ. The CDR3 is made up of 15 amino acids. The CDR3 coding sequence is TGTGCCAGCAGCACTAGCTTGTCGACGGCGGAGACCCAGTACTTC. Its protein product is CASSTSLSTAETQYF.

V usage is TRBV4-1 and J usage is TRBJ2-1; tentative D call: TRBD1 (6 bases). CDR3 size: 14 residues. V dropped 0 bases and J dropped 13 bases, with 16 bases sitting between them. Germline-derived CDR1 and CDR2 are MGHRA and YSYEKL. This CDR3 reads CASSQESGQGIQFF. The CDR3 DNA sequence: TGCGCCAGCAGCCAAGAATCAGGGCAGGGGATACAGTTCTTC.

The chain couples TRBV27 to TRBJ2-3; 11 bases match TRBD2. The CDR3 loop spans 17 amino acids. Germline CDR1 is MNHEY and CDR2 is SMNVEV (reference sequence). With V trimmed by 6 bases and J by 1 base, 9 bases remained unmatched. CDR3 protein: CASSPPLLAGGTDTQYF. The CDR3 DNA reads TGTGCCAGCAGCCCCCCCCTACTAGCGGGAGGCACAGATACGCAGTATTTT.

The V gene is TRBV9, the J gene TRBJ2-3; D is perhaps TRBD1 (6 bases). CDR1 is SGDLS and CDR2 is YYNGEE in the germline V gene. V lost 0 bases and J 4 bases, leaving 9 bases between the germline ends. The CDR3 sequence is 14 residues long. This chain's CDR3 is CASSVAGAADTQYF. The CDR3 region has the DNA TGTGCCAGCAGCGTAGCAGGGGCCGCAGATACGCAGTATTTT.

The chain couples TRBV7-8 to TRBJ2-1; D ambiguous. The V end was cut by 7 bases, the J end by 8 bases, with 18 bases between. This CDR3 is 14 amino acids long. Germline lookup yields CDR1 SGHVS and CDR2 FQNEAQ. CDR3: CASTPLARWDEQFF. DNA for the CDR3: TGTGCCAGCACCCCATTGGCCAGATGGGATGAGCAGTTCTTC. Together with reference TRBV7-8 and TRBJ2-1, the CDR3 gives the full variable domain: GAGVSQSPRYKVAKRGQDVALRCDPISGHVSLFWYQQALGQGPEFLTYFQNEAQLDKSGLPSDRFFAERPEGSVSTLKIQRTQQEDSAVYLCASTPLARWDEQFFGPGTRLTVL.

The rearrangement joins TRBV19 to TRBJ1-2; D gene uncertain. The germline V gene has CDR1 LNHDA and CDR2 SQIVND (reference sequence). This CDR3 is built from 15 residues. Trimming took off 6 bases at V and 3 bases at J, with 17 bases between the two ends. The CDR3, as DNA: TGTGCCAGTAGGACCGAAGAGCACCAGGACTATGGCTACACCTTC. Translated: CASRTEEHQDYGYTF.

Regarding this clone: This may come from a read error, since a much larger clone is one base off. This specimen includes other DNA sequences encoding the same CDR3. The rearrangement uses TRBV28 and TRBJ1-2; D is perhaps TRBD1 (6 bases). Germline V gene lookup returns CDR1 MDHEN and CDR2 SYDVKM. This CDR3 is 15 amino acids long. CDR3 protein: CASSLPQGLPYGYTF. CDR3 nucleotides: TGTGCCAGCAGTTTACCACAGGGCCTTCCCTATGGCTACACCTTT.

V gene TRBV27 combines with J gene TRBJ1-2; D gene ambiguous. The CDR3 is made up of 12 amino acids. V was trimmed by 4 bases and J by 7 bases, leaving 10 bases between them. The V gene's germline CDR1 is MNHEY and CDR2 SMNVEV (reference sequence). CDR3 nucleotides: TGTGCCAGCAGTTCCGGACTGGGTGGCTACACCTTC. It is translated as CASSSGLGGYTF.

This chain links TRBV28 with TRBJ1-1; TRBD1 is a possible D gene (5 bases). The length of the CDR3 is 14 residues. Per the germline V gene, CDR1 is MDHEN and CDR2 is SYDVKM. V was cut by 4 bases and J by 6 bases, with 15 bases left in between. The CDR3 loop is CASSSRRGSAEAFF. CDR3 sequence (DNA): TGTGCCAGCAGTTCTCGGCGGGGGAGCGCTGAAGCTTTCTTT.

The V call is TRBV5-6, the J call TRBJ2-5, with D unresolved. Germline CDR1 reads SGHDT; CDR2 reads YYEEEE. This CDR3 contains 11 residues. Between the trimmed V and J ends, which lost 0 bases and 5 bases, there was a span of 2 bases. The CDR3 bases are TGTGCCAGCAGCTTGGATGAGACCCAGTACTTC. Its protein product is CASSLDETQYF. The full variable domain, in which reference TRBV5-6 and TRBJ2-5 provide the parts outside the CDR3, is DAGVTQSPTHLIKTRGQQVTLRCSPKSGHDTVSWYQQALGQGPQFIFQYYEEEERQRGNFPDRFSGHQFPNYSSELNVNALLLGDSALYLCASSLDETQYFGPGTRLLVL.